One and the same sample provided the 20 T cell receptor beta chains below, sequenced in a study of blood T cell repertoires in COVID-19. Measured with immunoSEQ multiplex PCR; TCRdb has only the in-frame clones, and not every one. The profile shows some 180,000 clones, roughly 84% of them singletons. Sequencing was carried out using peripheral blood. These receptors were collected from a woman aged 40 to 50 with COVID-19, enrolled during active disease.

Ten or more counts support this clone. The identical CDR3 is also encoded by other nucleotide sequences in the sample. The chain joins TRBV5-4 to TRBJ2-5, with TRBD2 as a possible D gene (6 bases). The CDR3 length is 14 residues. V was clipped by 3 bases and J by 2 bases, with 11 bases between them. The germline CDR1 and CDR2 sequences are SGHNT and YYREEE (reference sequence). The CDR3 loop is CASSSAGGQETQYF. The CDR3 nucleotides read TGTGCCAGCAGCTCGGCCGGGGGTCAAGAGACCCAGTACTTC.

The chain carries TRBV29-1 and TRBJ1-2; no clear D gene. CDR3 length: 11 residues. The germline CDR1 and CDR2 sequences are SQVTM and ANQGSEA. As DNA, the CDR3 is TGCATCGTCCGGGAAGACTATGGCTACACCTTC. Amino acid sequence: CIVREDYGYTF.

J is TRBJ1-4 and V is TRBV5-4, with 7 bases matching TRBD1. J lost 5 bases, V lost 3 bases, and 7 bases had no gene match. The CDR3 is 15 amino acids. CDR1 and CDR2 from the germline V gene are SGHNT and YYREEE (reference sequence). The CDR3 DNA follows: TGTGCCAGCAGCTCGAACAGGGGTATAAATGAAAAACTGTTTTTT. This codes for CASSSNRGINEKLFF.

The chain combines TRBV28 with TRBJ2-5, with 8 bases that match TRBD2. The germline gives CDR1 MDHEN, CDR2 SYDVKM. This CDR3 comprises 14 residues. V dropped 3 bases and J dropped 5; count of bases not matched to a gene: 5. In DNA form, the CDR3 reads TGTGCCAGCAGTTTTTTGTCTAGCGGGGAGACCCAGTACTTC. Residues: CASSFLSSGETQYF. Using reference TRBV28 and TRBJ2-5 for the parts outside the CDR3, the full variable domain is DVKVTQSSRYLVKRTGEKVFLECVQDMDHENMFWYRQDPGLGLRLIYFSYDVKMKEKGDIPEGYSVSREKKERFSLILESASTNQTSMYLCASSFLSSGETQYFGPGTRLLVL.

The chain is built from TRBV6-5 and TRBJ1-1; TRBD1 matches 9 bases. Germline assignment: CDR1 MNHEY and CDR2 SVGAGI. This CDR3 is 14 amino acids long. The V and J ends lost 5 bases and 6 bases, in that order; junction bases with no gene match: 7. The CDR3 sequence: CASSNRQGGAEAFF. The CDR3 nucleotides read TGTGCCAGCAGTAACCGACAGGGGGGGGCTGAAGCTTTCTTT.

The V gene is TRBV3-1 (or the pseudogene TRBV3-2), the J gene TRBJ2-1, with 10 bases fitting TRBD2. The CDR3 totals 18 residues. Unmatched junction bases numbered 9, after V lost 0 bases and J lost 4 bases. Germline V lookup: CDR1 LGHDT, CDR2 YNNKEL (reference sequence). The CDR3: CASSQDSSGRAPYNEQFF. CDR3 nucleotides: TGTGCCAGCAGCCAAGATTCAAGCGGGAGGGCCCCGTACAATGAGCAGTTCTTC.

The chain is built from TRBV6-2 or TRBV6-3 and TRBJ1-2, with TRBD1 matching over 8 bases. V gave up 4 bases and J gave up 7 bases; unmatched junction bases: 8. CDR1 is MNHEY, CDR2 SVGEGT, per germline. This CDR3 is 14 amino acids long. The CDR3 sequence: CASSSGQAYVGYTF. DNA of the CDR3: TGTGCCAGCAGTTCGGGACAGGCTTACGTTGGCTACACCTTC.

J is TRBJ1-2 and V is TRBV5-4; D remains ambiguous. The V and J ends lost 2 bases and 2 bases respectively, with 10 bases between them. CDR1 SGHNT and CDR2 YYREEE come from the germline V gene (reference sequence). The CDR3 totals 14 residues. CDR3 coding DNA: TGTGCCAGCAGCTTTCGGGGAGGGAACTATGGCTACACCTTC. Encoded protein: CASSFRGGNYGYTF.

This clone was seen more than once but under ten times. The rearrangement joins TRBV2 to TRBJ2-7, with D perhaps matching TRBD1 (6 bases). CDR3 length: 15 residues. Per the germline V gene, CDR1 is SNHLY and CDR2 is FYNNEI. Between the trimmed V and J ends, which lost 8 bases and 2 bases, there was a span of 19 bases. Written as DNA, the CDR3 is TGTGCCAGCTCCTCGACCGGGACAACTCCCTACGAGCAGTACTTC. Translating it yields CASSSTGTTPYEQYF.

The rearrangement joins TRBV7-8 to TRBJ2-3; the D gene is possibly TRBD2 (5 bases). Trimming removed 5 bases from V and 5 bases from J, with 14 bases in between. The length of the CDR3 is 14 residues. Germline CDR1 and CDR2: SGHVS and FQNEAQ. CDR3 residues: CASSKLNGGDTQYF. In nucleotides, the CDR3 is TGTGCCAGCAGCAAATTGAATGGAGGAGATACGCAGTATTTT.

In its sample, this clone was seen once. J is TRBJ2-3 and V is TRBV24-1; 7 bases fit TRBD2. CDR3 length: 17 residues. Unmatched junction bases numbered 8, after V lost 2 bases and J lost 1 base. The germline V gene has CDR1 KGHDR and CDR2 SFDVKD. For the CDR3, the DNA is TGTGCCACCAGTGATTCTCGACTAGCAGGCCGCACAGATACGCAGTATTTT. Its translation: CATSDSRLAGRTDTQYF.

The chain uses TRBV4-1 and TRBJ1-1, with D maybe TRBD1 (5 bases). The V end lost 4 bases, the J end lost 5 bases, and 17 bases lay between the germline ends. Germline V gene data show CDR1 as MGHRA and CDR2 as YSYEKL. The CDR3 is 15 residues long. The CDR3 DNA is TGCGCCAGCAGCCCGCGACCGGGTGGGGGGACTGAAGCTTTCTTT. Its translation is CASSPRPGGGTEAFF.

The V gene is TRBV19, the J gene TRBJ1-1; TRBD1 agrees at 8 bases. J was trimmed by 4 bases and V by 1 base; bases with no gene match: 5. The CDR3 loop spans 15 amino acids. Germline CDR1 and CDR2: LNHDA and SQIVND (reference sequence). CDR3 nucleotide sequence: TGTGCCAGTAGTATAGTCCCAGGGGGCCCCACTGAAGCTTTCTTT. Protein: CASSIVPGGPTEAFF.

The rearrangement uses TRBV2 and TRBJ1-1, with a weak D call TRBD1 (6 bases). The germline V gene encodes CDR1 SNHLY and CDR2 FYNNEI. This CDR3 region has 14 residues. Trimming removed 5 bases from V and 1 base from J, with 11 bases in between. The CDR3: CASSMRQANTEAFF. CDR3 nucleotides: TGTGCCAGCAGTATGAGACAGGCGAACACTGAAGCTTTCTTT.

The V call is TRBV19, the J call TRBJ1-5; TRBD1 might be the D (5 bases). V lost 5 bases, J lost 6 bases, and 14 bases lay in between. CDR1 is LNHDA, CDR2 SQIVND, per germline (reference sequence). The length of the CDR3 is 14 residues. The CDR3 sequence: CASSGGRGGQPQHF. The CDR3 DNA reads TGTGCCAGTAGTGGTGGGAGGGGCGGTCAGCCCCAGCATTTT.

The chain employs TRBV5-6 and TRBJ1-6, with D tentatively TRBD1 (6 bases). Trimming left V 0 bases short and J 9 bases short, with 13 bases between. Germline CDR1 and CDR2: SGHDT and YYEEEE. The CDR3 extends over 15 amino acids. The CDR3 reads CASSLGGGIGSPLHF. CDR3 in DNA: TGTGCCAGCAGCTTGGGGGGGGGCATCGGTTCACCCCTCCACTTT.

The J gene is TRBJ2-7, the V gene TRBV19; maybe TRBD1 (5 bases). Germline CDR1 reads LNHDA; CDR2 reads SQIVND (reference sequence). This CDR3 has 14 amino acids. Trimming took off 3 bases at V and 1 base at J, with 10 bases between the two ends. Written as DNA, the CDR3 is TGTGCCAGTAGTATGCAGGGTTTTTCCTACGAGCAGTACTTC. Encoded protein: CASSMQGFSYEQYF.

The chain couples TRBV29-1 to TRBJ1-1, with D unclear. Germline CDR1 reads SQVTM; CDR2 reads ANQGSEA. Between the trimmed V and J ends, which lost 7 bases and 7 bases, there was a span of 10 bases. CDR3 length equals 10 residues. The CDR3 region is CSAAPGEAFF. The CDR3 DNA reads as TGCAGCGCTGCCCCCGGTGAAGCTTTCTTT.

The chain couples TRBV9 to TRBJ2-1, with 10 bases lining up with TRBD1. The CDR3 consists of 16 residues. Germline CDR1 SGDLS, CDR2 YYNGEE. Unmatched junction bases numbered 11, after V lost 4 bases and J lost 7 bases. The CDR3 is CASSTHSGTGVNEQFF. The CDR3 DNA sequence: TGTGCCAGCAGCACCCATTCCGGGACAGGGGTAAATGAGCAGTTCTTC. Variable domain in full (rest from reference TRBV9 and TRBJ2-1): DSGVTQTPKHLITATGQRVTLRCSPRSGDLSVYWYQQSLDQGLQFLIQYYNGEERAKGNILERFSAQQFPDLHSELNLSSLELGDSALYFCASSTHSGTGVNEQFFGPGTRLTVL.

The rearrangement links TRBV19 to TRBJ2-5; 7 bases are shared with TRBD1. CDR3 size: 14 residues. The junction had 5 bases not matched to a gene; V was cut back by 6 bases and J by 1 base. CDR1 LNHDA and CDR2 SQIVND come from the germline V gene (reference sequence). The CDR3 coding sequence is TGTGCCAGTAGATTCCGACAGGGCCAAGAGACCCAGTACTTC. This sequence encodes CASRFRQGQETQYF.